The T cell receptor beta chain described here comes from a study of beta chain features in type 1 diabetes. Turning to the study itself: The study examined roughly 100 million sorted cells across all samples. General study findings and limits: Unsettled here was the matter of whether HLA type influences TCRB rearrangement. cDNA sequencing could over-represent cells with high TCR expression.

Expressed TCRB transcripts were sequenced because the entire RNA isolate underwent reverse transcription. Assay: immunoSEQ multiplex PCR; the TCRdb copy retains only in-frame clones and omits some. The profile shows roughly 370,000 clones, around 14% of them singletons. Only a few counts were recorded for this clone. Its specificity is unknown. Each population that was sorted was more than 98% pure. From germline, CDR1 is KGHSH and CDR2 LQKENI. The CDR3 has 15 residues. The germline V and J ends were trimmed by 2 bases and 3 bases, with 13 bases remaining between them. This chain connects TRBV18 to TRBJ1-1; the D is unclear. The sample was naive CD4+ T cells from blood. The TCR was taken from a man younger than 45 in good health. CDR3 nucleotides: TGTGCCAGCTCACCAGGCACAGCTGGGGACACTGAAGCTTTCTTT. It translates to CASSPGTAGDTEAFF.